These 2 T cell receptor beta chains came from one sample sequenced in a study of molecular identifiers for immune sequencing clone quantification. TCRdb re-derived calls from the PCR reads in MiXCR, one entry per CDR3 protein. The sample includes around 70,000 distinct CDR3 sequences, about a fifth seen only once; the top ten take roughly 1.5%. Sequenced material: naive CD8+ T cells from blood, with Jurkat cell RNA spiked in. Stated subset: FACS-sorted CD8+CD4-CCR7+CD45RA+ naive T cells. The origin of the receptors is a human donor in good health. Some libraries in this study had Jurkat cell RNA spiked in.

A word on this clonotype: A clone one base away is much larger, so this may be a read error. Here the CDR3 DNA reads TGCAGCGTTGAAGAGCGACTAGCGGCCTACAATGAGCAGTTCTTC. This sequence encodes CSVEERLAAYNEQFF. V is TRBV29-1 and J is TRBJ2-1, with 9 bases matching TRBD2. Germline CDR1 reads SQVTM; CDR2 reads ANQGSEA. CDR3 length equals 15 residues. V shed 0 bases and J 2 bases; nucleotides not matched to a gene: 2.

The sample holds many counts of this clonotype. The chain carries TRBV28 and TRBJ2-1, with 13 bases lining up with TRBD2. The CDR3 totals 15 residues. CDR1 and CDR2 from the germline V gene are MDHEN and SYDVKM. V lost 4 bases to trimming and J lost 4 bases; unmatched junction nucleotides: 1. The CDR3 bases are TGTGCCAGCAGTTGGACTAGCGGGAGTTACAATGAGCAGTTCTTC. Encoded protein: CASSWTSGSYNEQFF.